The 3 T cell receptor beta chains in this list originate from one sample, sequenced in a study of blood T cell repertoires in COVID-19 (dated by TCRdb to between 2020 and 2021). The library was obtained by the immunoSEQ multiplex PCR assay. TCRdb's version of the immuneACCESS table is confined to in-frame rearrangements and falls short of the full clone set. An unresolved V gene accounts for under half of the shortfall where checked; the remainder is of unknown origin. For this sample the table gives about 340,000 clones, of which around nine tenths were detected only once. The top ten clones comprise around 6.6% of the sample. Sequenced: peripheral blood. These receptors were taken from a woman in her seventies with COVID-19, enrolled during active disease.

Here the CDR3 reads CASSQDRGAGYGYTF. CDR3 nucleotide sequence: TGTGCCAGCAGCCAGGACCGGGGGGCGGGCTATGGCTACACCTTC. The chain employs TRBV4-2 and TRBJ1-2, with a tentative D call TRBD1 (6 bases). Germline V gene data show CDR1 as LGHNA and CDR2 as YNFKEQ. The V end was cut by 3 bases, the J end by 4 bases, with 15 bases between. The CDR3 runs 15 residues.

The V and J genes are TRBV7-9 and TRBJ1-2; perhaps TRBD1 as D (6 bases). Germline loops: CDR1 SEHNR, CDR2 FQNEAQ (reference sequence). With 3 bases removed from V and 4 bases from J, the gap between germline ends came to 12 bases. The CDR3 has 14 residues. CDR3 coding DNA: TGTGCCAGCAGCTTCGACACAGGGAGCTATGGCTACACCTTC. Translating gives CASSFDTGSYGYTF.

The CDR3 protein is CASSLAGGWGKLFF. The CDR3 bases are TGCGCCAGCAGCTTGGCGGGAGGATGGGGGAAACTGTTTTTT. V gene TRBV5-1 combines with J gene TRBJ1-4; D perhaps matches TRBD1 (5 bases). V was cut by 0 bases and J by 11 bases, with 14 bases left in between. The CDR3 sequence is 14 residues long. Germline V gene lookup returns CDR1 SGHRS and CDR2 YFSETQ.